The 10 T cell receptor beta chains given below trace back to one sample, sequenced in a study of blood T cell repertoires in COVID-19. Repertoires were generated with immunoSEQ multiplex PCR, while TCRdb's copy carries only in-frame clones and drops some. The sample has approximately 90,000 clones; 80% to 90% are singletons. The sample was peripheral blood. Every receptor here comes from a man aged 50 to 59 with acute or convalescent COVID-19.

The chain has TRBV10-3 and TRBJ1-5; a possible D gene is TRBD1 (6 bases). CDR1 and CDR2 from the germline V gene are ENHRY and SYGVKD. The CDR3 extends over 14 amino acids. V was clipped by 0 bases and J by 10 bases, with 13 bases between them. The chain's CDR3 is CAISESGARGPQHF. The CDR3 nucleotides are TGTGCCATCAGTGAGTCCGGGGCCAGGGGACCCCAGCATTTT.

This chain uses TRBV2 with TRBJ1-5, with 8 bases lining up with TRBD1. This CDR3 contains 15 residues. Germline-derived CDR1 and CDR2 are SNHLY and FYNNEI. V trimming: 6 bases; J trimming: 7 bases; junction bases outside the gene matches: 11. In DNA, the CDR3 is TGTGCCAGCAGCAACTCAGGGGGCGCAGGACAGCCCCAGCATTTT. Residues: CASSNSGGAGQPQHF. Combining the CDR3 with reference TRBV2 and TRBJ1-5 gives the whole variable domain EPEVTQTPSHQVTQMGQEVILRCVPISNHLYFYWYRQILGQKVEFLVSFYNNEISEKSEIFDDQFSVERPDGSNFTLKIRSTKLEDSAMYFCASSNSGGAGQPQHFGDGTRLSIL.

The chain recombines TRBV6-1 with TRBJ2-3; TRBD1 agrees at 8 bases. V lost 4 bases and J lost 3; bases outside the gene matches: 9. CDR3 size: 16 residues. Germline CDR1 reads MNHNS; CDR2 reads SASEGT. In nucleotides, the CDR3 is TGTGCCAGCAGTGGCCCAGGGGGCTTGAGGACAGATACGCAGTATTTT. Translating it yields CASSGPGGLRTDTQYF.

This chain links TRBV29-1 with TRBJ1-5; no clear D gene. The CDR3 loop spans 13 amino acids. V shed 3 bases and J shed 2 bases, with 8 bases lying between them. The germline V gene has CDR1 SQVTM and CDR2 ANQGSEA. DNA for the CDR3: TGCAGCGTTGAGATGGCAGGCAATCAGCCCCAGCATTTT. Protein sequence: CSVEMAGNQPQHF. The entire variable domain, with the rest obtained from reference TRBV29-1 and TRBJ1-5, is as follows: SAVISQKPSRDICQRGTSLTIQCQVDSQVTMMFWYRQQPGQSLTLIATANQGSEATYESGFVIDKFPISRPNLTFSTLTVSNMSPEDSSIYLCSVEMAGNQPQHFGDGTRLSIL.

The CDR3 loop is CASSPGTGSLGANVLTF. The CDR3 DNA reads TGTGCCAGCTCACCTGGGACAGGCTCGCTGGGGGCCAACGTCCTGACTTTC. J is TRBJ2-6 and V is TRBV18; 8 bases match TRBD1. The CDR3 is made up of 17 amino acids. With V trimmed by 3 bases and J by 4 bases, 8 bases remained unmatched. The V gene's germline CDR1 is KGHSH and CDR2 LQKENI. The complete variable domain, with remaining parts taken from reference TRBV18 and TRBJ2-6, reads NAGVMQNPRHLVRRRGQEARLRCSPMKGHSHVYWYRQLPEEGLKFMVYLQKENIIDESGMPKERFSAEFPKEGPSILRIQQVVRGDSAAYFCASSPGTGSLGANVLTFGAGSRLTVL.

The rearrangement links TRBV24-1 to TRBJ1-2; maybe TRBD1 (5 bases). Germline-derived CDR1 and CDR2 are KGHDR and SFDVKD. Trimming took off 6 bases at V and 7 bases at J, with 14 bases between the two ends. This CDR3 has 13 amino acids. CDR3 residues: CATSPGWGGGYTF. The CDR3 DNA reads TGTGCCACCAGTCCCGGCTGGGGGGGTGGCTACACCTTC.

This clone was counted only a few times. This chain uses TRBV6-5 with TRBJ1-1; 7 bases are shared with TRBD1. Losses at the gene ends were 4 bases for V and 4 bases for J; bases not matched to a gene: 12. The CDR3 covers 16 residues. Germline CDR1 reads MNHEY; CDR2 reads SVGAGI. Here the CDR3 reads CASSSPTGWRGTEAFF. DNA of the CDR3: TGTGCCAGCAGTTCCCCGACAGGGTGGCGGGGCACTGAAGCTTTCTTT.

This chain joins TRBV7-9 and TRBJ2-3; 12 nucleotides align to TRBD2. This CDR3 has 15 residues. From germline, CDR1 is SEHNR and CDR2 FQNEAQ (reference sequence). V lost 6 bases, J lost 1 base, and 2 bases stayed unmatched. CDR3 sequence: CASRLAGGRTDTQYF. CDR3 DNA: TGTGCCAGCAGACTAGCGGGGGGCCGCACAGATACGCAGTATTTT.

The gene calls are TRBV28 and TRBJ1-3; 7 bases align to TRBD1. The J segment lost 2 bases and the V segment lost 6 bases, leaving 7 bases of the junction unmatched. The CDR3 has 15 residues. Germline V gene sequence: CDR1 MDHEN, CDR2 SYDVKM. The CDR3: CASSYHDRAGNTIYF. The CDR3 bases are TGTGCCAGCAGCTATCATGACAGGGCTGGAAACACCATATATTTT.

This clone showed up just a few times. The V and J genes are TRBV5-4 and TRBJ1-1; maybe TRBD1 (6 bases). Between the trimmed V and J ends, which lost 1 base and 4 bases, there was a span of 8 bases. Germline assignment: CDR1 SGHNT and CDR2 YYREEE (reference sequence). This CDR3 region has 13 residues. CDR3 bases: TGTGCCAGCAGCTTGAAAGGGGGCACTGAAGCTTTCTTT. Protein product: CASSLKGGTEAFF.